The 5 T cell receptor beta chains below all came from one sample that was sequenced in a study of control samples from healthy donors and cancer patients. Clones were sequenced by immunoSEQ multiplex PCR, and TCRdb holds only the in-frame ones, with some missing. The sample carries approximately 100,000 clones, roughly 86% recorded once. Sequenced material: blood. These receptor sequences come from a man aged 30 to 39 in good health.

The rearrangement joins TRBV5-4 to TRBJ2-3; D gene uncertain. CDR3 length equals 14 residues. Per germline, CDR1 SGHNT and CDR2 YYREEE (reference sequence). Trimming took off 3 bases at V and 0 bases at J, with 8 bases between the two ends. CDR3 sequence: CASSSRQSTDTQYF. Written as DNA, the CDR3 is TGTGCCAGCAGCTCACGACAAAGCACAGATACGCAGTATTTT.

The rearrangement joins TRBV7-2 to TRBJ1-2, with a possible D match to TRBD1 (5 bases). V was clipped by 5 bases and J by 2 bases, with 9 bases between them. CDR3 length equals 13 residues. The V gene's germline CDR1 is SGHTA and CDR2 FQGNSA. The CDR3 sequence is CASSPDINYGYTF. The CDR3 DNA sequence: TGTGCCAGCAGCCCGGACATAAACTATGGCTACACCTTC.

V gene TRBV19 combines with J gene TRBJ1-3, with D possibly being TRBD1 (5 bases). Germline CDR1 is LNHDA and CDR2 is SQIVND (reference sequence). This CDR3 region has 15 residues. V lost 7 bases and J lost 4, with 17 bases in between. DNA for the CDR3: TGTGCCAGTACCCATCCCAGGGCCTCCGGAAACACCATATATTTT. Translating it yields CASTHPRASGNTIYF.

The J gene is TRBJ2-1, the V gene TRBV6-5; 7 bases are a match to TRBD2. The germline CDR1 and CDR2 sequences are MNHEY and SVGAGI. This CDR3 region has 13 residues. Germline trimming cut 7 bases from V and 4 bases from J; bases unmatched to any gene: 4. CDR3 in DNA: TGTGCCAGCACGGGGCGGGGGTACAATGAGCAGTTCTTC. This gives the protein CASTGRGYNEQFF.

V gene TRBV19 combines with J gene TRBJ2-2, with 8 bases identical to TRBD1. The ends lost 6 bases at V and 0 bases at J; junction bases unmatched: 3. The CDR3 is made up of 15 amino acids. The V gene's germline CDR1 is LNHDA and CDR2 SQIVND (reference sequence). CDR3 amino acids: CASRPGQANTGELFF. The CDR3 nucleotides read TGTGCCAGTAGGCCGGGACAGGCGAACACCGGGGAGCTGTTTTTT.